This T cell receptor (beta chain) was profiled in a study of blood T cell repertoires in COVID-19. At the level of the study: Whether acute or convalescent, the COVID-19 samples came from the United States, Italy and Spain. The cDNA or gDNA used as material had been derived from T cells, B-cell-depleted T cells, or PBMCs.

In this sample, this clone turned up once. The CDR3 is 13 amino acids. Between the trimmed V and J ends, which lost 3 bases and 6 bases, there was a span of 10 bases. In the original processing: Nucleated cell number was recorded as an estimate derived from reference gene primer amplification. Profiling relied on immunoSEQ multiplex PCR, and the TCRdb table lists in-frame clones only, not all of them. The V and J calls and clone size were taken over from that table, and D and trimming were inferred from the DNA. The repertoire includes around 190,000 clones, approximately 85% of them detected once, and approximately 8.9% sits in the top ten.

The rearrangement links TRBV12-3 or TRBV12-4 to TRBJ2-3, with a tentative D call TRBD2 (5 bases). Sequencing was done on a sample of peripheral blood. The receptor was derived from an older woman with acute or convalescent COVID-19. CDR3 amino acids: CASSLRVSDTQYF. CDR3 DNA: TGTGCCAGCAGTTTGCGGGTCTCGGATACGCAGTATTTT.